This T cell receptor (beta chain) is from a study of blood T cells in healthy people across ages. The CDR3 has 16 residues. Germline V gives CDR1 SGHRS, CDR2 YFSETQ. V lost 0 bases to trimming and J lost 3 bases, with 14 bases between them. Whole-study findings and limits: Donors of long life had a larger count of naive CD4+ cells and greater diversity than aged donors.

A second 7 to 11 cycle PCR used barcoded and J-beta primers. Every molecule of cDNA carried a tag from a template-switch adaptor with 12 random nucleotides. TCRdb processed the 5' RACE reads anew with MiXCR; each CDR3 protein has one entry. The sample holds fewer than 800,000 distinct CDR3 sequences; just under 25% are singletons and the top ten take around 9.2%. As to this clonotype: Its antigen is unknown.

This same sample was also taken into another study, of T cells of mothers and their children.

Sequenced material: blood. The V gene is TRBV5-1, the J gene TRBJ2-3; possibly TRBD2 for D (6 bases). This TCR derives from a boy between 10 and 17 years old in good health. DNA of the CDR3: TGCGCCAGCAGCTTGGTGGTCAATGGGGGGACAGATACGCAGTATTTT. It codes for CASSLVVNGGTDTQYF.